This record looks at one TCR beta chain sequence and its context. These data originate in a study of blood T cell repertoires in COVID-19. Study in general: Italy, Spain and the United States were the sources of the convalescent and acute COVID-19 samples. The cDNA or gDNA used as material had been derived from T cells, B-cell-depleted T cells, or PBMCs.

Original methodology: Estimation of nucleated cell counts was performed using reference gene primer amplification. Sequenced by immunoSEQ multiplex PCR; TCRdb stores in-frame clones only, minus some. For V, J and clone size, that table is used; D and trimming come from the DNA. This sample has about 170,000 clones; roughly 90% occur once, and the top ten carry roughly 24%. The sample consisted of peripheral blood. The clonotype originates from a man in his sixties with acute or convalescent COVID-19.

The CDR3 DNA follows: TGTGCCAGCAGCCGAGTGGCGGCGTACACTGAAGCTTTCTTT. Translated, it gives CASSRVAAYTEAFF. This chain connects TRBV5-5 to TRBJ1-1; no clear D gene. Trimming pared 4 bases from V and 3 bases from J, leaving 13 bases between. CDR3 size: 14 residues. Germline CDR1 and CDR2: SGHKS and YYEKEE (reference sequence).